Each of the 14 T cell receptor beta chains below was sequenced from the same sample in a study of blood T cell repertoires in COVID-19. The repertoire was sequenced with immunoSEQ multiplex PCR; TCRdb's copy has only in-frame clones and lacks some. The table lists around 280,000 clones, nearly 90% of them singletons. The sequenced sample consisted of PBMCs or T cells enriched from blood (not recorded which). All receptors derive from a young woman with acute COVID-19.

V gene TRBV23-1 combines with J gene TRBJ2-5, with TRBD2 matching 8 bases. TRBV23-1 is annotated as an ORF whose role is uncertain. The CDR3 length is 16 residues. The V and J ends lost 1 base and 1 base, in that order; junction bases with no gene match: 5. The CDR3 is CASSQLAGLSQETQYF. The CDR3 DNA sequence: TGCGCCAGCAGTCAATTAGCGGGACTCAGCCAAGAGACCCAGTACTTC.

This chain links TRBV28 with TRBJ1-5; TRBD1 matches at 8 bases. Germline V gives CDR1 MDHEN, CDR2 SYDVKM. The CDR3 is 16 residues long. Germline trimming cut 5 bases from V and 3 bases from J; bases unmatched to any gene: 9. The CDR3 loop reads CASSPIRGPLNQPQHF. The CDR3, as DNA: TGTGCCAGCAGTCCGATCAGGGGGCCTCTCAATCAGCCCCAGCATTTT.

The V and J genes are TRBV4-1 and TRBJ2-2; 14 nucleotides line up with TRBD2. This CDR3 comprises 18 residues. Germline V gene data show CDR1 as MGHRA and CDR2 as YSYEKL. V lost 0 bases, J lost 5 bases, and 5 bases stayed unmatched. The CDR3 sequence is CASSQEGTSGRRTGELFF. CDR3 sequence (DNA): TGCGCCAGCAGCCAAGAGGGGACTAGCGGGAGAAGGACCGGGGAGCTGTTTTTT.

This chain links TRBV4-3 with TRBJ1-1, with 10 bases aligning to TRBD1. CDR3 length: 16 residues. The V and J ends lost 2 bases and 12 bases, in that order; junction bases with no gene match: 15. Germline V gene sequence: CDR1 LGHNA, CDR2 YSLEER. The CDR3 DNA follows: TGCGCCAGCAGCCAACCATCAGGACAGGGGGAACCCAAGACTTTCTTT. The encoded protein is CASSQPSGQGEPKTFF.

The rearrangement joins TRBV28 to TRBJ1-1; 8 bases agree with TRBD1. Germline loops: CDR1 MDHEN, CDR2 SYDVKM. J gave up 4 bases and V 3 bases, and 4 bases lay outside the gene matches. The CDR3 has 14 residues. The CDR3 here is CASSFGQGATEAFF. CDR3 in DNA: TGTGCCAGCAGTTTTGGTCAGGGGGCCACTGAAGCTTTCTTT.

V is TRBV28 and J is TRBJ1-2, with 7 bases identical to TRBD1. The CDR3 totals 14 residues. Germline CDR1 and CDR2: MDHEN and SYDVKM. The V segment lost 4 bases and the J segment 5 bases; nucleotides outside the gene matches: 7. Here the CDR3 reads CASSWLAGGYGYTF. The CDR3 DNA follows: TGTGCCAGCAGTTGGTTGGCAGGGGGGTATGGCTACACCTTC.

The chain recombines TRBV4-3 with TRBJ2-7, with D possibly TRBD2 on 5 matching bases. In germline, CDR1 is LGHNA, CDR2 YSLEER. The CDR3 runs to 15 residues. Between the trimmed V and J ends, which lost 0 bases and 2 bases, there was a span of 11 bases. In DNA form, the CDR3 reads TGCGCCAGCAGCCAAGATCTCTACGGGACCTACGAGCAGTACTTC. Encoded protein: CASSQDLYGTYEQYF.

The count of this clone is one. Relative to the germline gene, one junction end is altered; a read error may explain this. The chain carries TRBV2 and TRBJ2-1; 9 bases are shared with TRBD2. Germline lookup yields CDR1 SNHLY and CDR2 FYNNEI. This CDR3 has 16 residues. In DNA, the CDR3 is TGTGTCAGCAGTGAGCTTCCTGTAGCGGGAGAGACAGAGCAGTTCTTC. Translation gives CVSSELPVAGETEQFF.

This chain links TRBV5-1 with TRBJ1-1, with 10 bases matching TRBD1. The CDR3 sequence is 14 residues long. Germline V gene sequence: CDR1 SGHRS, CDR2 YFSETQ. J lost 5 bases, V lost 3 bases, and 4 bases had no gene match. The CDR3 DNA reads as TGCGCCAGCAGCTCGGGACAGGGGAAGACTGAAGCTTTCTTT. Protein product: CASSSGQGKTEAFF.

The V and J genes are TRBV30 and TRBJ1-4, with TRBD1 matching over 10 bases. Germline CDR1 and CDR2: GTSNPN and SVGIG (reference sequence). This CDR3 is 14 amino acids long. V lost 7 bases to trimming and J lost 4 bases; unmatched junction nucleotides: 6. DNA of the CDR3: TGTGCCTTGGACAGGGGGGTGGTTAATGAAAAACTGTTTTTT. This translates into CALDRGVVNEKLFF.

The CDR3 sequence is CARSTDRGISGYTF. DNA for the CDR3: TGTGCCAGAAGCACCGACAGGGGAATAAGCGGCTACACCTTC. The V call is TRBV7-5, the J call TRBJ1-2; the table's D call, TRBD1, has no DNA check behind it. TRBV7-5 counts as a pseudogene. The CDR3 loop spans 14 amino acids.

The chain uses TRBV7-9 and TRBJ1-3; D is uncertain. CDR3 length: 15 residues. V lost 2 bases and J lost 0, with 8 bases in between. Germline CDR1 is SEHNR and CDR2 is FQNEAQ (reference sequence). In nucleotides, the CDR3 is TGTGCCAGCAGCTTAACCGAGGTCTCTGGAAACACCATATATTTT. It is translated as CASSLTEVSGNTIYF.

The gene calls are TRBV20-1 and TRBJ2-5; 12 bases map to TRBD2. This CDR3 region has 11 residues. Germline V gene data show CDR1 as DFQATT and CDR2 as SNEGSKA (reference sequence). In DNA form, the CDR3 reads TGCCACGGACTAGCGGGGGAGACCCAGTACTTC. Translating gives CHGLAGETQYF.

The J gene is TRBJ2-7, the V gene TRBV7-6, with D perhaps matching TRBD2 (6 bases). The V end was cut by 4 bases, the J end by 3 bases, with 19 bases between. Germline CDR1 and CDR2: SGHVS and FNYEAQ. CDR3 length: 16 residues. The CDR3 spells CASSSSMAEGVYEQYF. For the CDR3, the DNA is TGTGCCAGCAGCTCGTCTATGGCGGAGGGTGTCTACGAGCAGTACTTC.